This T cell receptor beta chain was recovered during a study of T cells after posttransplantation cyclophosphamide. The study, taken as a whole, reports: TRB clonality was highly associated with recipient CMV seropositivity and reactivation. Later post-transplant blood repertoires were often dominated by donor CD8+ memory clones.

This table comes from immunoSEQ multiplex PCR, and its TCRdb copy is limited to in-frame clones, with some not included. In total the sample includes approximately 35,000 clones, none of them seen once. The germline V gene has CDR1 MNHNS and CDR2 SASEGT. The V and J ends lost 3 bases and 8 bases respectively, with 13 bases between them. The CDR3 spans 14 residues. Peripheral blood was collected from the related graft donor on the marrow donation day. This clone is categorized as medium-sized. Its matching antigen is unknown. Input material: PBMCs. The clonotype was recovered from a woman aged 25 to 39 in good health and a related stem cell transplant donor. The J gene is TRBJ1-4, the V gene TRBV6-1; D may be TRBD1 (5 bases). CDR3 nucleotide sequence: TGTGCCAGCAGTGAGGCCGGGGGAAGCGAAAAACTGTTTTTT. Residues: CASSEAGGSEKLFF.